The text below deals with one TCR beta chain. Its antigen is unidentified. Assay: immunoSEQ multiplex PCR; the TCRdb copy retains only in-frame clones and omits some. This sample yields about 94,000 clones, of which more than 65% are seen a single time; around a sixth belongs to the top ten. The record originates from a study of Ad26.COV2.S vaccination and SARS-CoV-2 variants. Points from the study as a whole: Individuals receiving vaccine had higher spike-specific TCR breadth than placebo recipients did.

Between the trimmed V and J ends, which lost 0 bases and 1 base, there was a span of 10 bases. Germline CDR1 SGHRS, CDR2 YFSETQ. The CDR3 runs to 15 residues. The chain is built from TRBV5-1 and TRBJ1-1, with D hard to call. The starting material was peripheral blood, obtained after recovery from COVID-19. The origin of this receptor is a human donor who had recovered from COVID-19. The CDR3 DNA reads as TGCGCCAGCAGCTTGGGTGGGGTCCCGAACACTGAAGCTTTCTTT. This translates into CASSLGGVPNTEAFF.